This TCR beta chain was retrieved from a study of T cell responses to AZD1222 COVID-19 vaccine. Germline values: CDR1 SGHTS, CDR2 YDEGEE. The CDR3 loop spans 15 amino acids. Trimming removed 0 bases at V and 0 bases at J, with 8 bases between. Profiling relied on immunoSEQ multiplex PCR, and the TCRdb table lists in-frame clones only, not all of them. The sample has about 150,000 clones, about 92% seen once. The sequencing here drew on peripheral blood, taken on day 0 of AZD1222 vaccination. The source of this sequence is an adult in good health. The chain combines TRBV5-8 with TRBJ2-3; D remains ambiguous. The CDR3 DNA reads as TGTGCCAGCAGCTTGGGAAGGGCCAGCACAGATACGCAGTATTTT. It codes for CASSLGRASTDTQYF. The whole variable domain, remainder taken from reference TRBV5-8 and TRBJ2-3, is EAGVTQSPTHLIKTRGQQATLRCSPISGHTSVYWYQQALGLGLQFLLWYDEGEERNRGNFPPRFSGRQFPNYSSELNVNALELEDSALYLCASSLGRASTDTQYFGPGTRLTVL.